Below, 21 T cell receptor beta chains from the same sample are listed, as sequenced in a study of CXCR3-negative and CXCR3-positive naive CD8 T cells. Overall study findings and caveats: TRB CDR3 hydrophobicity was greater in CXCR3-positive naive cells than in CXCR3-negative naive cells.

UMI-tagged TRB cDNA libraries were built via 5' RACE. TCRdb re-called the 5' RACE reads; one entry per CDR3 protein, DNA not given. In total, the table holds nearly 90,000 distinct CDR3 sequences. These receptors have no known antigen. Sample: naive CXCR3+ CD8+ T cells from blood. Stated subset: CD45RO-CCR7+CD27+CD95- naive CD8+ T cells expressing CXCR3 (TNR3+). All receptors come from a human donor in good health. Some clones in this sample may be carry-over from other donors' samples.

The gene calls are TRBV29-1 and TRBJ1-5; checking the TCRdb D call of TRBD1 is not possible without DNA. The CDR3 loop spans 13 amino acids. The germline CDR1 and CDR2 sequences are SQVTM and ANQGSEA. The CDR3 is CSARTGGGQPQHF.

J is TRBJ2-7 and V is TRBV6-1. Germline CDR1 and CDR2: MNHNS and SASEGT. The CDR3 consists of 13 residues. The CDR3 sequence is CASSERSAYEQYF.

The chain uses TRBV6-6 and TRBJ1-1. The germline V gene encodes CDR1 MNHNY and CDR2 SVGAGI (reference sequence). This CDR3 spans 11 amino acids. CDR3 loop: CASGMNTEAFF.

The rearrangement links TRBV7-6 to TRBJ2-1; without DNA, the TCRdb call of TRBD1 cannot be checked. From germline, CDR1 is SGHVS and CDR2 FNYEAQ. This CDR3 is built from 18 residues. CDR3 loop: CASSLAVSAGDNYNEQFF. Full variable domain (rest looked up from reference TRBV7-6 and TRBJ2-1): GAGVSQSPRYKVTKRGQDVALRCDPISGHVSLYWYRQALGQGPEFLTYFNYEAQQDKSGLPNDRFSAERPEGSISTLTIQRTEQRDSAMYRCASSLAVSAGDNYNEQFFGPGTRLTVL.

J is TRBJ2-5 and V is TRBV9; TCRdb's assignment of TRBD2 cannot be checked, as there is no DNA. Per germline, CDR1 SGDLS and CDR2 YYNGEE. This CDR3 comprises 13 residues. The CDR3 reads CASSRPRGETQYF.

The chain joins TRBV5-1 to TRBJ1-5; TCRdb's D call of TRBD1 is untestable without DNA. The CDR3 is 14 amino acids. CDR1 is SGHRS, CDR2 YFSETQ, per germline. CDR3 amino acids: CASSLTGDNQPQHF. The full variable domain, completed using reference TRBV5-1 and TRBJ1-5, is KAGVTQTPRYLIKTRGQQVTLSCSPISGHRSVSWYQQTPGQGLQFLFEYFSETQRNKGNFPGRFSGRQFSNSRSEMNVSTLELGDSALYLCASSLTGDNQPQHFGDGTRLSIL.

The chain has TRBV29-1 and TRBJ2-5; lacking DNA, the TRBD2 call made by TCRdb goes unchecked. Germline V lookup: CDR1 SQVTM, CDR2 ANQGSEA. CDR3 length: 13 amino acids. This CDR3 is CSVEEGSGETQYF.

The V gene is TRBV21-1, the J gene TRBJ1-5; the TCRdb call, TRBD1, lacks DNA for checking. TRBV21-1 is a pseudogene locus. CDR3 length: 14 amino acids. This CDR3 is CASTRQGRNQPQHF.

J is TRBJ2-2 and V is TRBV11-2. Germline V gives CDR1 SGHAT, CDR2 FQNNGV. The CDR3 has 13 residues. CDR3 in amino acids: CASSLGFTGELFF.

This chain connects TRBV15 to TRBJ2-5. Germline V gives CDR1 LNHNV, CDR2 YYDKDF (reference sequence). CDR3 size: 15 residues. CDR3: CATSFRSGFQETQYF.

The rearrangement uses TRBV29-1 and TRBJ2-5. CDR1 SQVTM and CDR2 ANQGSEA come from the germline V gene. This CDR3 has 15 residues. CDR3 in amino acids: CSVEEERSSYNEQFF.

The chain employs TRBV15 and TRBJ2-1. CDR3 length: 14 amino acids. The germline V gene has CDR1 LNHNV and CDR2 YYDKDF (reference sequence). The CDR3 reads CATSRDLGYNEQFF.

This CDR3 reads CASSLGHGLNTEAFF. The chain employs TRBV7-9 and TRBJ1-1. CDR1 and CDR2 (germline): SEHNR, FQNEAQ (reference sequence). CDR3 size: 15 residues.

The chain's CDR3 is CASRPPGANTEAFF. The genes are TRBV7-9 and TRBJ1-1; as DNA is missing, the TRBD1 call by TCRdb cannot be tested. Germline CDR1 and CDR2: SEHNR and FQNEAQ (reference sequence). This CDR3 contains 14 residues.

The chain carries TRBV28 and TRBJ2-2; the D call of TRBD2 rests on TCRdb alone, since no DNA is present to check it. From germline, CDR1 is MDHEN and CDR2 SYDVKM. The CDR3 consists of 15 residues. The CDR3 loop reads CATGASGGDTGELFF. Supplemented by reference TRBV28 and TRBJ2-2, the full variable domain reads DVKVTQSSRYLVKRTGEKVFLECVQDMDHENMFWYRQDPGLGLRLIYFSYDVKMKEKGDIPEGYSVSREKKERFSLILESASTNQTSMYLCATGASGGDTGELFFGEGSRLTVL.

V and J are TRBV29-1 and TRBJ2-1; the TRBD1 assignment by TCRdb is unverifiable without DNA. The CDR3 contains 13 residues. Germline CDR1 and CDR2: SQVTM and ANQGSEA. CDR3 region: CSAPGQSYNEQFF.

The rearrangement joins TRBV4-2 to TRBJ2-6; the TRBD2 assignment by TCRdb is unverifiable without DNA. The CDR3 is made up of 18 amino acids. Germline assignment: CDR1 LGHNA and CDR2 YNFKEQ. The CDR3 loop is CASSQVGAGVVGANVLTF.

CDR3: CASSWVTGANEQYF. The chain joins TRBV12-3 or TRBV12-4 to TRBJ2-7; TCRdb's D call of TRBD1 is untestable without DNA. The CDR3 has 14 amino acids.

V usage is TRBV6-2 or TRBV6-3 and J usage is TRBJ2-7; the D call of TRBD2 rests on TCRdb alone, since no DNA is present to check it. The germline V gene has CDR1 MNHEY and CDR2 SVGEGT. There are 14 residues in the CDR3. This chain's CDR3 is CASSWERGTYEQYF.

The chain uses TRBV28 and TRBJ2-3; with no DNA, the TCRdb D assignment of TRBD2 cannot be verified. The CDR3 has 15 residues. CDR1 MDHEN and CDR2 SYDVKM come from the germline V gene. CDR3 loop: CASKLPGLPGDTQYF.

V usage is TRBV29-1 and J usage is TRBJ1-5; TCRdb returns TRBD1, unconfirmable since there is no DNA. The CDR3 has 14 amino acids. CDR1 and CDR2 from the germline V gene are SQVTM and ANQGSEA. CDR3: CSVPITGTDGPQHF.